These 27 T cell receptor beta chains originate from one sample sequenced in a study of neurological immune-mediated disorders. TCRdb re-called the 5' RACE reads through MiXCR, storing one row per CDR3 protein. The sample includes about 80,000 distinct CDR3 sequences, about 5.6% of them seen just once. Stated time point: longitudinal time-point 2. Input material: PBMCs. The receptor set was obtained from a woman aged 60 to 75 with multiple sclerosis.

This clonotype was seen at least ten times. The chain is built from TRBV12-3 or TRBV12-4 and TRBJ2-5, with 7 bases lining up with TRBD1. This CDR3 has 12 residues. J was trimmed by 5 bases and V by 6 bases; bases with no gene match: 3. CDR3 in DNA: TGTGCCAGCAGGAGGGGGCTGGAGACCCAGTACTTC. This gives the protein CASRRGLETQYF.

In this sample, this clonotype turned up many times. This chain links TRBV20-1 with TRBJ2-7; 8 positions match TRBD1. Germline V lookup: CDR1 DFQATT, CDR2 SNEGSKA (reference sequence). The CDR3 loop spans 13 amino acids. Germline trimming cut 6 bases from V and 3 bases from J; bases unmatched to any gene: 7. CDR3 nucleotides: TGCAGTGCCAGGGACAGGCGGGACTACGAGCAGTACTTC. This sequence encodes CSARDRRDYEQYF.

The table lists this clonotype with many counts. V gene TRBV20-1 combines with J gene TRBJ2-7; 7 bases match TRBD2. The CDR3 has 14 amino acids. The J segment lost 0 bases and the V segment lost 5 bases, leaving 7 bases of the junction unmatched. The germline CDR1 and CDR2 sequences are DFQATT and SNEGSKA (reference sequence). In DNA, the CDR3 is TGCAGTGCTGAGGCCGGCGGGAGCTCCTACGAGCAGTACTTC. Protein sequence: CSAEAGGSSYEQYF.

This clonotype has a count of ten or more. The chain links TRBV6-5 to TRBJ2-1; D gene unclear. The CDR3 sequence is 15 residues long. Trimming left V 5 bases short and J 7 bases short, with 18 bases between. CDR1 and CDR2 from the germline V gene are MNHEY and SVGAGI. CDR3 residues: CASSAMGKGFNEQFF. Here the CDR3 DNA reads TGTGCCAGCAGTGCAATGGGGAAAGGGTTTAATGAGCAGTTCTTC.

Ten or more counts support this clonotype. The chain recombines TRBV20-1 with TRBJ2-7, with a possible D match to TRBD2 (5 bases). This CDR3 is 11 amino acids long. V gave up 6 bases and J gave up 6 bases, with 12 bases separating them. The germline gives CDR1 DFQATT, CDR2 SNEGSKA (reference sequence). The CDR3 protein is CSAGGRGEQYF. The CDR3 DNA reads TGCAGTGCCGGAGGACGGGGCGAGCAGTACTTC.

This clonotype was counted many times. The chain carries TRBV5-1 and TRBJ2-7; D gene ambiguous. The CDR3 is 14 amino acids. Germline assignment: CDR1 SGHRS and CDR2 YFSETQ. Between the trimmed V and J ends, which lost 5 bases and 0 bases, there was a span of 12 bases. This chain's CDR3 is CASRANDGSYEQYF. CDR3 nucleotides: TGCGCCAGCAGGGCGAACGACGGCTCCTACGAGCAGTACTTC.

This clonotype appeared many times. The CDR3 coding sequence is TGTGCCAGCAGTGGACAGGGGGGACTTTTCTACGAGCAGTACTTC. Its translation is CASSGQGGLFYEQYF. V usage is TRBV2 and J usage is TRBJ2-7; 9 bases are shared with TRBD1. V shed 4 bases, J shed 3 bases, and the junction held 7 bases outside the gene matches. CDR1 SNHLY and CDR2 FYNNEI come from the germline V gene. CDR3 length: 15 amino acids.

This clonotype was detected ten times or more. The chain is built from TRBV10-2 and TRBJ1-2; D might be TRBD1 (5 bases). Germline CDR1 reads WSHSY; CDR2 reads SAAADI. The CDR3 is 13 amino acids. Trimming stripped 10 bases from V and 8 bases from J, with 20 bases between. CDR3 coding DNA: TGCGCCACTCCCGGGCAGAATGAGGGGGGCTACACCTTC. Its protein is CATPGQNEGGYTF.

This clonotype was recorded many times. V is TRBV29-1 and J is TRBJ1-1; tentatively, D is TRBD1 (6 bases). The germline CDR1 and CDR2 sequences are SQVTM and ANQGSEA. This CDR3 is 14 amino acids long. The V end lost 4 bases, the J end lost 1 base, and 13 bases lay between the germline ends. DNA for the CDR3: TGCAGCGTTGCCAAGGACAGTCAGAACACTGAAGCTTTCTTT. The encoded protein is CSVAKDSQNTEAFF.

The chain uses TRBV5-1 and TRBJ1-1; D possibly corresponds to TRBD1 (5 bases). The CDR3 runs 13 residues. Germline CDR1 is SGHRS and CDR2 is YFSETQ. Deletions cut 8 bases from V and 3 bases from J, with 14 bases between. The CDR3 protein is CASSGGADTEAFF. The CDR3 nucleotides are TGCGCCAGTTCGGGGGGAGCGGACACTGAAGCTTTCTTT.

This clonotype was seen repeatedly, ten times or more. The V and J genes are TRBV28 and TRBJ2-2; 12 bases are shared with TRBD2. Germline loops: CDR1 MDHEN, CDR2 SYDVKM. The CDR3 length is 17 residues. V lost 1 base, J lost 5 bases, and 5 bases stayed unmatched. The CDR3 spells CASSLYGLAGTTGELFF. CDR3 DNA sequence: TGTGCCAGCAGTTTATACGGACTAGCGGGGACGACCGGGGAGCTGTTTTTT.

This clonotype was recorded many times. The chain couples TRBV15 to TRBJ2-1, with 15 bases identical to TRBD2. Germline values: CDR1 LNHNV, CDR2 YYDKDF (reference sequence). V lost 1 base and J lost 7; bases outside the gene matches: 5. This CDR3 contains 17 residues. For the CDR3, the DNA is TGTGCCACCAGCAGAGGGACTAGCGGGGGGGCAGGGAATGAGCAGTTCTTC. This sequence encodes CATSRGTSGGAGNEQFF.

In this sample, this clonotype turned up many times. The chain is built from TRBV4-1 and TRBJ1-2; D perhaps matches TRBD1 (6 bases). Germline lookup yields CDR1 MGHRA and CDR2 YSYEKL. The CDR3 sequence is 15 residues long. Between the trimmed V and J ends, which lost 2 bases and 4 bases, there was a span of 14 bases. The CDR3 sequence: CASSQLDRGGYGYTF. The CDR3 region has the DNA TGCGCCAGCAGCCAACTAGACAGAGGGGGCTATGGCTACACCTTC.

This clonotype was counted many times. The genes are TRBV5-1 and TRBJ2-5, with 7 bases matching TRBD2. The V segment lost 1 base and the J segment 5 bases; nucleotides outside the gene matches: 5. The CDR3 totals 14 residues. Looked up from germline, CDR1 is SGHRS and CDR2 is YFSETQ. Here the CDR3 reads CASSLMRGGETQYF. CDR3 nucleotide sequence: TGCGCCAGCAGCTTGATGCGGGGAGGGGAGACCCAGTACTTC.

The rearrangement links TRBV6-5 to TRBJ2-1; 9 bases match TRBD1. V trimming: 6 bases; J trimming: 10 bases; junction bases outside the gene matches: 10. The CDR3 runs 14 residues. Germline CDR1 and CDR2: MNHEY and SVGAGI. The CDR3 spells CASRTGGRIGEQFF. The CDR3 DNA is TGTGCCAGCAGAACAGGGGGCAGGATCGGGGAGCAGTTCTTC.

This clonotype was picked up one time. The V and J genes are TRBV24-1 and TRBJ2-3; 8 nucleotides align to TRBD1. This CDR3 has 18 amino acids. Trimming cost V 2 bases and J 3 bases; bases outside gene matches: 12. Germline CDR1 reads KGHDR; CDR2 reads SFDVKD. CDR3 amino acids: CATSDSGPGTGFTDTQYF. CDR3 DNA sequence: TGTGCCACCAGTGATTCGGGGCCCGGGACAGGATTTACAGATACGCAGTATTTT.

In its sample, this clonotype was seen many times. The V call is TRBV5-1, the J call TRBJ2-7; either TRBD1 or TRBD2 may fit D (5 bases each). Trimming cost V 0 bases and J 4 bases, with 17 bases left between them. This CDR3 is 16 amino acids long. Germline CDR1 SGHRS, CDR2 YFSETQ. CDR3 sequence: CASSLAGAVSGYEQYF. CDR3 DNA sequence: TGCGCCAGCAGCTTGGCCGGGGCAGTTAGTGGGTACGAGCAGTACTTC.

There are many counts of this clonotype. V usage is TRBV5-1 and J usage is TRBJ1-1; no reliable D call. The V gene's germline CDR1 is SGHRS and CDR2 YFSETQ. V shed 4 bases and J shed 0 bases, with 16 bases lying between them. There are 16 residues in the CDR3. The CDR3 coding sequence is TGCGCCAGCAGCGTGCAGGCGCTGCCCCTGAACACTGAAGCTTTCTTT. Its protein is CASSVQALPLNTEAFF.

At least ten counts were recorded for this clonotype. The chain has TRBV7-9 and TRBJ2-1; 10 bases match TRBD2. Germline lookup yields CDR1 SEHNR and CDR2 FQNEAQ (reference sequence). The CDR3 runs to 16 residues. Trimming removed 5 bases from V and 6 bases from J; junction bases left unmatched: 10. The CDR3, as DNA: TGTGCCAGCAGCCCTGGAAGCGGGGGGGCGGGCAATGAGCAGTTCTTC. The encoded protein is CASSPGSGGAGNEQFF.

This clonotype was seen many times. J is TRBJ2-5 and V is TRBV29-1, with D tentatively TRBD1 (6 bases). Germline-derived CDR1 and CDR2 are SQVTM and ANQGSEA. Trimming shortened V by 8 bases and J by 5 bases, and 18 bases separated the two germline ends. This CDR3 spans 13 amino acids. The chain's CDR3 is CSHLAHQGETQYF. Here the CDR3 DNA reads TGCAGCCATCTGGCCCATCAGGGGGAGACCCAGTACTTC.

Note on this clonotype: It may be a read error: a sequence one base away is much more abundant. The J gene is TRBJ2-1, the V gene TRBV20-1; 11 bases are a match to TRBD2. Germline CDR1 is DFQATT and CDR2 is SNEGSKA (reference sequence). The CDR3 runs 15 residues. The CDR3 sequence: CCANLAGGSYNEQFF. DNA for the CDR3: TGCTGTGCTAATCTAGCGGGGGGCTCCTACAATGAGCAGTTCTTC.

Only a few counts were recorded for this clonotype. The rearrangement joins TRBV12-3 or TRBV12-4 to TRBJ1-1; D gene unclear. Trimming removed 1 base from V and 3 bases from J, with 9 bases in between. CDR3 size: 14 residues. For the CDR3, the DNA is TGTGCCAGCAGTTTAGGGGTTCCGGACACTGAAGCTTTCTTT. Amino acid sequence: CASSLGVPDTEAFF.

The chain employs TRBV20-1 and TRBJ2-7, with 7 positions matching TRBD1. The CDR3 totals 13 residues. With 3 bases clipped from V and 2 bases from J, the junction kept 4 bases outside the gene matches. CDR1 DFQATT and CDR2 SNEGSKA come from the germline V gene (reference sequence). In nucleotides, the CDR3 is TGCAGTGCTAGTCGCCAGGGGGCCTACGAGCAGTACTTC. Translation: CSASRQGAYEQYF.

In this sample, this clonotype turned up many times. The V and J genes are TRBV7-2 and TRBJ2-1; 13 nucleotides align to TRBD2. With 5 bases clipped from V and 12 bases from J, the junction kept 7 bases outside the gene matches. The CDR3 runs to 14 residues. CDR1 is SGHTA, CDR2 FQGNSA, per germline. The CDR3 is CASSTTSGGARQFF. The CDR3 DNA follows: TGTGCCAGCAGCACCACTAGCGGGGGGGCCCGGCAGTTCTTC. The full variable domain, rest sourced from reference TRBV7-2 and TRBJ2-1, is GAGVSQSPSNKVTEKGKDVELRCDPISGHTALYWYRQSLGQGLEFLIYFQGNSAPDKSGLPSDRFSAERTGGSVSTLTIQRTQQEDSAVYLCASSTTSGGARQFFGPGTRLTVL.

The sample holds many counts of this clonotype. The rearrangement joins TRBV20-1 to TRBJ2-1; perhaps TRBD2 as D (5 bases). Germline V gene lookup returns CDR1 DFQATT and CDR2 SNEGSKA (reference sequence). The ends were cut back, 5 bases at V and 4 bases at J, with 15 bases in the middle. There are 14 residues in the CDR3. CDR3 sequence reads: CSAGTTTGYNEQFF. CDR3 DNA: TGCAGTGCTGGAACTACGACGGGATACAATGAGCAGTTCTTC.

This clonotype was found many times. The rearrangement uses TRBV29-1 and TRBJ2-7; TRBD2 aligns across 11 bases. Looked up from germline, CDR1 is SQVTM and CDR2 is ANQGSEA. The junction had 8 bases not matched to a gene; V was cut back by 6 bases and J by 4 bases. This CDR3 has 14 residues. The CDR3: CSVKTSGALYEQYF. Here the CDR3 DNA reads TGCAGCGTGAAGACTAGCGGGGCCTTGTACGAGCAGTACTTC.

This clonotype came up many times. This rearrangement joins TRBV15 to TRBJ2-7; D not resolved. Trimming left V 4 bases short and J 1 base short, with 8 bases between. This CDR3 contains 13 residues. Germline CDR1 and CDR2: LNHNV and YYDKDF (reference sequence). The CDR3 is CATSNERSYEQYF. CDR3 DNA: TGTGCCACCAGCAATGAGAGGTCCTACGAGCAGTACTTC.